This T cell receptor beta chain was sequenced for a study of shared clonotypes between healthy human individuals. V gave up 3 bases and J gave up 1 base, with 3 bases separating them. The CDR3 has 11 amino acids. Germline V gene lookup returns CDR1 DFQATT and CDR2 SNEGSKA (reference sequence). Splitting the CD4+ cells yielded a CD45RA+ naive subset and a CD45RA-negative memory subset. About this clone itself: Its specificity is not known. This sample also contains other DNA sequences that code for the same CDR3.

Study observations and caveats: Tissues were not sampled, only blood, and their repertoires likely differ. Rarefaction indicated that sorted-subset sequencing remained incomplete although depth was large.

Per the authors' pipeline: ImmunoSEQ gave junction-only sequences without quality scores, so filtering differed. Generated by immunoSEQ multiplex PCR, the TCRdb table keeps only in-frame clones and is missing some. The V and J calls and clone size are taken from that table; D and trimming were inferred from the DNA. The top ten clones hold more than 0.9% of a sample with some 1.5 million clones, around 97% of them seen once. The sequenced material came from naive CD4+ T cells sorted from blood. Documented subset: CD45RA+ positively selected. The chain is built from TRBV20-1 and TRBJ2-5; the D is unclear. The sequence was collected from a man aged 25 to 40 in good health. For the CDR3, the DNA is TGCAGTGCTAGGCTCCAAGAGACCCAGTACTTC. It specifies CSARLQETQYF.